Presented here are 7 T cell receptor beta chains from one specimen sequenced in a study of technical replicates of blood from several donors. The protocol was immunoSEQ multiplex PCR, while the TCRdb copy is restricted to in-frame clones and leaves out a portion. The sample lists under 80,000 clones; roughly 92% were seen once. Sequences were obtained from T cells isolated from PBMCs. The source of these receptors is a human donor in good health.

The genes are TRBV18 and TRBJ1-2; no reliable D call. The V and J ends lost 0 bases and 8 bases respectively, with 13 bases between them. This CDR3 comprises 14 residues. CDR1 and CDR2 from the germline V gene are KGHSH and LQKENI. CDR3 residues: CASSPPVPGRGYTF. The CDR3 DNA is TGTGCCAGCTCACCACCGGTTCCTGGGAGGGGCTACACCTTC.

This clone was found once. The J gene is TRBJ1-4, the V gene TRBV7-9, with D tentatively TRBD1 (5 bases). The germline V gene encodes CDR1 SEHNR and CDR2 FQNEAQ (reference sequence). The CDR3 is 13 amino acids. V was pared by 4 bases and J by 6 bases, with 9 bases between. CDR3 DNA sequence: TGTGCCAGCAGCTCACAGGTGGATGAAAAACTGTTTTTT. It codes for CASSSQVDEKLFF.

This chain links TRBV4-1 with TRBJ1-1, with TRBD1 identical over 7 bases. The CDR3 is 16 amino acids. Germline lookup yields CDR1 MGHRA and CDR2 YSYEKL. Losses at the gene ends were 4 bases for V and 2 bases for J; bases not matched to a gene: 10. The CDR3 DNA reads as TGCGCCAGCAGCCCTGGACAGGAGACTACTAACACTGAAGCTTTCTTT. Translated: CASSPGQETTNTEAFF.

V is TRBV10-1 and J is TRBJ2-2, with 9 positions matching TRBD1. The V segment lost 6 bases and the J segment 5 bases; nucleotides outside the gene matches: 4. Germline assignment: CDR1 WNHNN and CDR2 SYGVQD (reference sequence). This CDR3 contains 14 residues. Here the CDR3 DNA reads TGCGCCAGCAGGGGACAGGGAGGAACCGGGGAGCTGTTTTTT. It encodes CASRGQGGTGELFF.

This chain connects TRBV19 to TRBJ2-7; 7 nucleotides align to TRBD2. V shed 6 bases, J shed 3 bases, and the junction held 11 bases outside the gene matches. Germline assignment: CDR1 LNHDA and CDR2 SQIVND (reference sequence). The CDR3 extends over 15 amino acids. CDR3 DNA: TGTGCCAGTAGCTCACGATATAGCGGGTACTACGAGCAGTACTTC. Translation: CASSSRYSGYYEQYF.

This chain links TRBV5-1 with TRBJ1-1; TRBD1 matches 7 bases. J was trimmed by 1 base and V by 0 bases; bases with no gene match: 6. The germline V gene encodes CDR1 SGHRS and CDR2 YFSETQ. The CDR3 spans 16 residues. CDR3 residues: CASSLGGRGRNTEAFF. The DNA for the CDR3 is TGCGCCAGCAGCTTGGGGGGCAGGGGGAGGAACACTGAAGCTTTCTTT.

The chain has TRBV6-1 and TRBJ2-6; TRBD1 aligns across 7 bases. The length of the CDR3 is 19 residues. Losses at the gene ends were 2 bases for V and 2 bases for J; bases not matched to a gene: 12. Germline values: CDR1 MNHNS, CDR2 SASEGT. The DNA of the CDR3 is TGTGCCAGCAGTGAACCGGGTCAGGGGGTTGTCACTGGGGCCAACGTCCTGACTTTC. Residues: CASSEPGQGVVTGANVLTF.